The next 21 T cell receptor beta chains were all read from a single sample in a study of human T cells and chemical hapten exposure. Time point in this sample: patch test 2, 6 weeks after DPC sensitization. Treatment denoted: therapeutic diphenylcyclopropenone sensitization with weekly scalp DPC. TCRdb analysed the RACE reads with MiXCR anew, one entry per CDR3 protein. The repertoire holds more than 90,000 distinct CDR3 sequences, 11% seen once, with 3.2% in the top ten. The sample here was whole blood, taken in connection with sensitization to the hapten diphenylcyclopropenone (DPC). The receptor set was obtained from a woman in her thirties or forties with alopecia areata. Some clones in this sample may be carry-over from other donors' samples.

The chain has TRBV2 and TRBJ1-2; 7 bases map to TRBD1. The CDR3 extends over 16 amino acids. The junction had 8 bases not matched to a gene; V was cut back by 3 bases and J by 1 base. Germline V gene data show CDR1 as SNHLY and CDR2 as FYNNEI. The CDR3 here is CASSDTRGGGNYGYTF. The CDR3, as DNA: TGTGCCAGCAGTGACACCAGGGGGGGCGGTAACTATGGCTACACCTTC. Variable domain in full (rest from reference TRBV2 and TRBJ1-2): EPEVTQTPSHQVTQMGQEVILRCVPISNHLYFYWYRQILGQKVEFLVSFYNNEISEKSEIFDDQFSVERPDGSNFTLKIRSTKLEDSAMYFCASSDTRGGGNYGYTFGSGTRLTVV.

At least ten counts were recorded for this clonotype. CDR3 region: CASSLGDRGLTQYF. The CDR3 DNA follows: TGCGCCAGCAGCTTAGGGGACAGGGGTTTAACCCAGTACTTC. This chain connects TRBV5-1 to TRBJ2-5; 10 nucleotides match TRBD1. Germline CDR1 reads SGHRS; CDR2 reads YFSETQ. V gave up 2 bases and J gave up 8 bases; unmatched junction bases: 6. The CDR3 consists of 14 residues.

The chain uses TRBV7-2 and TRBJ2-2, with D unclear. V lost 1 base and J lost 4, with 7 bases in between. From germline, CDR1 is SGHTA and CDR2 FQGNSA. The CDR3 loop spans 14 amino acids. The CDR3 DNA sequence: TGTGCCAGCAGCTTAGTCCTCGGCACCGGGGAGCTGTTTTTT. This gives the protein CASSLVLGTGELFF.

There are many counts of this clonotype. The rearrangement links TRBV6-2 or TRBV6-3 to TRBJ2-7; 7 nucleotides match TRBD2. Germline trimming cut 4 bases from V and 6 bases from J; bases unmatched to any gene: 12. In germline, CDR1 is MNHEY, CDR2 SVGEGT. The CDR3 covers 15 residues. CDR3 region: CASSWTASGGVEQYF. The CDR3 nucleotides read TGTGCCAGCAGTTGGACTGCTAGCGGCGGTGTCGAGCAGTACTTC.

This chain joins TRBV6-2 or TRBV6-3 and TRBJ2-1; 14 bases fit TRBD2. Germline values: CDR1 MNHEY, CDR2 SVGEGT. This CDR3 is built from 15 residues. V dropped 6 bases and J dropped 9; count of bases not matched to a gene: 7. The DNA for the CDR3 is TGTGCCAGCAGCATGGGACTAGCGGGGGTTACTGAGCAGTTCTTC. Its protein product is CASSMGLAGVTEQFF.

This clonotype was recorded a few times. The chain employs TRBV30 and TRBJ1-2, with D unclear. The CDR3 totals 12 residues. V lost 3 bases to trimming and J lost 4 bases, with 9 bases between them. Germline CDR1 reads GTSNPN; CDR2 reads SVGIG (reference sequence). CDR3 coding DNA: TGTGCCTGGAGCCCGCCTGGCTATGGCTACACCTTC. Amino acids: CAWSPPGYGYTF.

The V and J genes are TRBV12-5 and TRBJ2-1; maybe TRBD2 (6 bases). The CDR3 totals 12 residues. V shed 7 bases and J shed 7 bases, with 11 bases lying between them. Germline V gene lookup returns CDR1 LGHNT and CDR2 FRNRAP. The DNA for the CDR3 is TGTGCTAGTGTTGGGGGGTGGAATGAGCAGTTCTTC. Protein sequence: CASVGGWNEQFF.

This clonotype occurred a few times. V usage is TRBV7-9 and J usage is TRBJ2-5, with 7 bases matching TRBD2. This CDR3 region has 12 residues. J lost 4 bases, V lost 7 bases, and 3 bases had no gene match. Germline V gene sequence: CDR1 SEHNR, CDR2 FQNEAQ (reference sequence). For the CDR3, the DNA is TGTGCCAGCAAGAGCGGGGCAGAGACCCAGTACTTC. It codes for CASKSGAETQYF.

This clonotype was counted between two and nine times. The chain carries TRBV11-2 and TRBJ2-7; 7 bases align to TRBD1. With V trimmed by 5 bases and J by 6 bases, 10 bases remained unmatched. The germline V gene encodes CDR1 SGHAT and CDR2 FQNNGV. The CDR3 loop spans 14 amino acids. The CDR3 DNA reads as TGTGCCAGCAGCACGCAACAGGGGTCGGTCGAGCAGTACTTC. Translation gives CASSTQQGSVEQYF.

This clonotype was recorded a few times. This chain uses TRBV4-1 with TRBJ2-7; the D call may be TRBD1 or TRBD2 (5 bases each). Trimming stripped 3 bases from V and 2 bases from J, with 20 bases between. This CDR3 comprises 17 residues. Germline lookup yields CDR1 MGHRA and CDR2 YSYEKL. CDR3 DNA: TGCGCCAGCAGCCACCCCCCGGGGCAGGGCTTACCCTACGAGCAGTACTTC. Translating it yields CASSHPPGQGLPYEQYF.

This clonotype was recorded many times. This chain connects TRBV14 to TRBJ2-1; TRBD2 matches at 8 bases. V lost 3 bases to trimming and J lost 4 bases; unmatched junction nucleotides: 8. The CDR3 runs to 16 residues. In germline, CDR1 is SGHDN, CDR2 FVKESK. Here the CDR3 DNA reads TGTGCCAGCAGCCAGGAGGCGGGGGGAAAATACAATGAGCAGTTCTTC. It yields the protein CASSQEAGGKYNEQFF.

The CDR3 region is CSARDWNYGYTF. DNA of the CDR3: TGCAGTGCTAGAGACTGGAACTATGGCTACACCTTC. This chain connects TRBV20-1 to TRBJ1-2; no reliable D call. CDR1 DFQATT and CDR2 SNEGSKA come from the germline V gene (reference sequence). This CDR3 is 12 amino acids long. Trimming cost V 0 bases and J 2 bases, with 4 bases left between them.

This clonotype was seen a handful of times. V and J are TRBV12-3 or TRBV12-4 and TRBJ2-2, with D perhaps TRBD1 (7 bases). Deletions cut 6 bases from V and 7 bases from J, with 15 bases between. The length of the CDR3 is 14 residues. The CDR3 coding sequence is TGTGCCAGCAGGTCCAGGGGGGCCTACGGGGAGCTGTTTTTT. Its translation: CASRSRGAYGELFF.

The chain carries TRBV29-1 and TRBJ2-7; D unresolved. The CDR3 consists of 13 residues. Looked up from germline, CDR1 is SQVTM and CDR2 is ANQGSEA. Trimming removed 4 bases from V and 4 bases from J, with 14 bases in between. The CDR3 region has the DNA TGCAGCGTTGTCCCCGCTAGAGAGTACGAGCAGTACTTC. Protein: CSVVPAREYEQYF.

This clonotype was seen many times. The chain joins TRBV11-2 to TRBJ2-1; 8 bases fit TRBD2. Trimming at V came to 1 base and at J to 5 bases, leaving 4 bases not matched to a gene. Germline CDR1 SGHAT, CDR2 FQNNGV. The CDR3 is 15 amino acids. The CDR3 nucleotides read TGTGCCAGCAGCTTAGGCGGGAGGCCCCACAATGAGCAGTTCTTC. It translates to CASSLGGRPHNEQFF.

This clonotype was seen many times. The CDR3 reads CAISDGGPLGYTF. The CDR3 DNA reads TGTGCCATCAGTGATGGGGGCCCTCTGGGCTACACCTTC. J is TRBJ1-2 and V is TRBV10-3; the D gene is possibly TRBD1 (6 bases). V lost 3 bases and J 8 bases, leaving 13 bases between the germline ends. Germline CDR1 is ENHRY and CDR2 is SYGVKD. This CDR3 is built from 13 residues.

This clonotype was detected ten times or more. The chain carries TRBV30 and TRBJ1-2; 9 nucleotides align to TRBD1. The ends lost 5 bases at V and 4 bases at J; junction bases unmatched: 5. Germline CDR1 GTSNPN, CDR2 SVGIG (reference sequence). The CDR3 runs to 13 residues. Here the CDR3 reads CAWSGTGIYGYTF. In nucleotides, the CDR3 is TGTGCCTGGTCCGGGACAGGGATCTATGGCTACACCTTC.

This clonotype was seen many times. The gene calls are TRBV7-9 and TRBJ2-7; TRBD1 matches 7 bases. V trimming: 5 bases; J trimming: 6 bases; junction bases outside the gene matches: 10. Germline CDR1 and CDR2: SEHNR and FQNEAQ (reference sequence). This CDR3 region has 14 residues. The chain's CDR3 is CASSTGTAVPEQYF. In DNA form, the CDR3 reads TGTGCCAGCAGCACCGGGACAGCAGTTCCCGAGCAGTACTTC. Full variable domain (remainder filled in from reference TRBV7-9 and TRBJ2-7): DTGVSQNPRHKITKRGQNVTFRCDPISEHNRLYWYRQTLGQGPEFLTYFQNEAQLEKSRLLSDRFSAERPKGSFSTLEIQRTEQGDSAMYLCASSTGTAVPEQYFGPGTRLTVT.

V is TRBV11-3 and J is TRBJ1-1, with D unresolved. Between the trimmed V and J ends, which lost 8 bases and 0 bases, there was a span of 10 bases. The CDR3 has 13 residues. The germline CDR1 and CDR2 sequences are SGHNT and YENEEA. The chain's CDR3 is CASSEGMNTEAFF. CDR3 sequence (DNA): TGTGCCAGCTCCGAGGGAATGAACACTGAAGCTTTCTTT.

This clonotype was found a few times. This chain links TRBV20-1 with TRBJ2-7; perhaps TRBD1 as D (6 bases). The CDR3 spans 14 residues. Germline assignment: CDR1 DFQATT and CDR2 SNEGSKA (reference sequence). V dropped 1 base and J dropped 0 bases, with 10 bases sitting between them. The chain's CDR3 is CSARGQGHSYEQYF. As DNA, the CDR3 is TGCAGTGCTAGAGGGCAGGGGCACTCCTACGAGCAGTACTTC.

This sequence joins TRBV4-3 and TRBJ2-3, with D perhaps given as TRBD1 or TRBD2 (5 bases each). From germline, CDR1 is LGHNA and CDR2 YSLEER. CDR3 length: 16 residues. V was shortened by 0 bases and J by 1 base, with 11 bases between the two germline ends. The CDR3: CASSQESGRGTDTQYF. In DNA form, the CDR3 reads TGCGCCAGCAGCCAAGAATCAGGGCGGGGCACAGATACGCAGTATTTT.